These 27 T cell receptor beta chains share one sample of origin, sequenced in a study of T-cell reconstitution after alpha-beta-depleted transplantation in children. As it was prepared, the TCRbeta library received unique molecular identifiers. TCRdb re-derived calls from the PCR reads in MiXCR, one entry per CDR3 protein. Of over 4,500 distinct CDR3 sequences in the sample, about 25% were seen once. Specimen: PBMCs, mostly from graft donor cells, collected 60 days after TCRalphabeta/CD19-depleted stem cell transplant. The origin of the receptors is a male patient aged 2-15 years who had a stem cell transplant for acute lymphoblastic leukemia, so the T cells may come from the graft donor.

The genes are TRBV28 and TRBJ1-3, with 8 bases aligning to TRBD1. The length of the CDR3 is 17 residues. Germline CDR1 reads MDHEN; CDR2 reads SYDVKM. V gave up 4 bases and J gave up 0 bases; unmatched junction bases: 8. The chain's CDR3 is CASSSPRGLYSGNTIYF. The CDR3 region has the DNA TGTGCCAGCAGTTCCCCCAGGGGGCTGTACTCTGGAAACACCATATATTTT.

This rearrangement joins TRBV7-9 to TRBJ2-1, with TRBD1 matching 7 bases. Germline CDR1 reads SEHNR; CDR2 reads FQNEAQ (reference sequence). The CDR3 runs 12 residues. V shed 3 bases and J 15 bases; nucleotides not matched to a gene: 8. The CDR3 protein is CASSLVGGTMFF. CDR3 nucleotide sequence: TGTGCCAGCAGCTTGGTAGGGGGCACTATGTTCTTC.

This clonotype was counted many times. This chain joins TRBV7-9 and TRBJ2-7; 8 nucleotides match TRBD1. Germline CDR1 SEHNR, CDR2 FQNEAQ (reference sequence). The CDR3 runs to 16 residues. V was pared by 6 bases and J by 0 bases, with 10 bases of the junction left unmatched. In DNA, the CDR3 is TGTGCCAGCAGGCCCCCTCCGGGACAGGTCTCCTACGAGCAGTACTTC. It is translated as CASRPPPGQVSYEQYF.

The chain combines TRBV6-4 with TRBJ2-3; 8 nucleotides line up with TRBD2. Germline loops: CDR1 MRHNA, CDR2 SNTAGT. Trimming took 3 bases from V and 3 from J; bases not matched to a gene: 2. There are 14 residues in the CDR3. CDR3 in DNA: TGTGCCAGCAGTGAAGGCGGGAGGACAGATACGCAGTATTTT. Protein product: CASSEGGRTDTQYF.

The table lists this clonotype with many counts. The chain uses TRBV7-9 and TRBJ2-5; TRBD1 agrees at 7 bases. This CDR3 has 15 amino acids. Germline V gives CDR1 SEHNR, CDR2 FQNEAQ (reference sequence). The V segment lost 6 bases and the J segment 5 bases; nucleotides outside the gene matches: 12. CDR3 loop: CASSPPQSGQETQYF. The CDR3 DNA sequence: TGTGCCAGCAGTCCACCCCAGTCGGGACAGGAGACCCAGTACTTC.

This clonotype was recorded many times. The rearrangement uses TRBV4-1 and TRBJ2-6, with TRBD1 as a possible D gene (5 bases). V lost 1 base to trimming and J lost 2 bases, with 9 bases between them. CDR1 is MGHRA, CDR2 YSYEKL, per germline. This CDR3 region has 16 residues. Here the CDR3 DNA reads TGCGCCAGCAGCCAAGGCCAAGGGGCTGGGGCCAACGTCCTGACTTTC. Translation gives CASSQGQGAGANVLTF.

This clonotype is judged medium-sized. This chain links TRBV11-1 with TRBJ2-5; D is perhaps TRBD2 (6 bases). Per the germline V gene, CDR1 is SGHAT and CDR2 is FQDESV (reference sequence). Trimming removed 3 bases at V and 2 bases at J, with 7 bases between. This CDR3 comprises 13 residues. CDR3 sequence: CASSFAGQETQYF. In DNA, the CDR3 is TGTGCCAGCAGCTTTGCGGGACAAGAGACCCAGTACTTC.

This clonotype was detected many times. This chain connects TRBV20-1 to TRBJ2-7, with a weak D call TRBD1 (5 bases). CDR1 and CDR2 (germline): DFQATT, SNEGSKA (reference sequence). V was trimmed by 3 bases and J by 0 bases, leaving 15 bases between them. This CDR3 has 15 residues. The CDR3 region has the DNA TGCAGTGCTAGGGCTAAGGGGCAGAGCTCCTACGAGCAGTACTTC. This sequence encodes CSARAKGQSSYEQYF.

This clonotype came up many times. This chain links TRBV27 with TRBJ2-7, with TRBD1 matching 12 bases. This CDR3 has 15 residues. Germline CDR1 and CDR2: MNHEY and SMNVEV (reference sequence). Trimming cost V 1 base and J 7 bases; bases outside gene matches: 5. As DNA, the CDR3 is TGTGCCAGCAGTTTATTGGGACAGGGGGCGCGGGAGCAGTACTTC. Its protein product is CASSLLGQGAREQYF.

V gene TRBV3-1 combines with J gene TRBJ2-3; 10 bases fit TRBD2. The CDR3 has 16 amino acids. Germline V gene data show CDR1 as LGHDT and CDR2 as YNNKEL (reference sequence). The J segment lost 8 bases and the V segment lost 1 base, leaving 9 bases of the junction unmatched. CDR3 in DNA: TGTGCCAGCAGCCAAGGTACAAGCGGGGGGGCCACTACGCAGTATTTT. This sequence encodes CASSQGTSGGATTQYF.

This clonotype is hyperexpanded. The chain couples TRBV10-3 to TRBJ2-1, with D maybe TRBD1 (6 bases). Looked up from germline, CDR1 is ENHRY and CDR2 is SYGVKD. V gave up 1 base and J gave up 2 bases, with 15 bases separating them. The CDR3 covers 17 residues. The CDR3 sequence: CAISELQGRPTYNEQFF. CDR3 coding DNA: TGTGCCATCAGTGAGTTACAGGGACGTCCAACCTACAATGAGCAGTTCTTC.

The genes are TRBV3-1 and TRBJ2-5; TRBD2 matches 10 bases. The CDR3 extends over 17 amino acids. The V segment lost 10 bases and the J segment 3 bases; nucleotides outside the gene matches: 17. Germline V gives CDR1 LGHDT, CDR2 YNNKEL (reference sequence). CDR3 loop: CATCQLTRTSGKETQYF. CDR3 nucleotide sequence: TGTGCCACCTGCCAACTCACGAGGACTAGCGGCAAAGAGACCCAGTACTTC.

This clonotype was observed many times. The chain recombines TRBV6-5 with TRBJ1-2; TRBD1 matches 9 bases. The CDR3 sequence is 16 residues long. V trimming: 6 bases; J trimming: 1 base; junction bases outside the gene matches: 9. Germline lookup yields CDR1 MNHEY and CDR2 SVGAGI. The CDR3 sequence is CASRGQGPFFNYGYTF. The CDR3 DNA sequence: TGTGCCAGCAGGGGACAGGGCCCTTTCTTTAACTATGGCTACACCTTC.

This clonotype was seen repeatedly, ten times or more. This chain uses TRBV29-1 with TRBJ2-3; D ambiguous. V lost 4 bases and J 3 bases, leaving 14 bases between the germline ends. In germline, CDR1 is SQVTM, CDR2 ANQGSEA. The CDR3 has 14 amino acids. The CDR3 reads CSVVYVIVTDTQYF. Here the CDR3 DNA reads TGCAGCGTTGTTTACGTTATAGTAACAGATACGCAGTATTTT.

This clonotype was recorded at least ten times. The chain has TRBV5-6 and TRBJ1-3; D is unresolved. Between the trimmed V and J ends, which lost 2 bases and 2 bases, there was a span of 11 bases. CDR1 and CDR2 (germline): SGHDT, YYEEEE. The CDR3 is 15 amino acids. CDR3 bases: TGTGCCAGCAGCTTTTGGAGGATCCCTGGAAACACCATATATTTT. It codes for CASSFWRIPGNTIYF.

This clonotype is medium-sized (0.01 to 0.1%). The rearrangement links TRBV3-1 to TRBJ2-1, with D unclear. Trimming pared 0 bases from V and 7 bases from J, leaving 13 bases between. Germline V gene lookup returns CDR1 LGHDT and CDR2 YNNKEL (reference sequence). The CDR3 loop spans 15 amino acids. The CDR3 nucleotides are TGTGCCAGCAGCCAAGACGCCAGTGGGTGGAATGAGCAGTTCTTC. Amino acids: CASSQDASGWNEQFF.

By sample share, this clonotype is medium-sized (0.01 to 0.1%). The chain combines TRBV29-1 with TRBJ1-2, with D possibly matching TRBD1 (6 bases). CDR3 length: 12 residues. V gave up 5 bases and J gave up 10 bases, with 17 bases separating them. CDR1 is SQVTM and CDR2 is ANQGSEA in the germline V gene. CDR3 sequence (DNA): TGCAGCGTTCGCGGTAGGGGGGAGCCCTACACCTTC. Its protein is CSVRGRGEPYTF.

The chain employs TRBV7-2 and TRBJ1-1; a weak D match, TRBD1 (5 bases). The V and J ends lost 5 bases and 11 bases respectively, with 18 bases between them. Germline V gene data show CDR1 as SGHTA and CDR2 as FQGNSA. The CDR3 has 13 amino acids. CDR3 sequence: CASSPSQGLKAFF. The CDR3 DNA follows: TGTGCCAGCAGCCCCTCGCAGGGCCTTAAGGCTTTCTTT.

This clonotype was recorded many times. The CDR3 DNA reads TGTGCCAGCAGCAGGGACAGCTACAATGAGCAGTTCTTC. Protein: CASSRDSYNEQFF. The J gene is TRBJ2-1, the V gene TRBV5-8, with 7 bases that match TRBD1. Germline CDR1 reads SGHTS; CDR2 reads YDEGEE. The V and J ends lost 4 bases and 3 bases, in that order; junction bases with no gene match: 1. The CDR3 covers 13 residues. Together with reference TRBV5-8 and TRBJ2-1, the CDR3 gives the full variable domain: EAGVTQSPTHLIKTRGQQATLRCSPISGHTSVYWYQQALGLGLQFLLWYDEGEERNRGNFPPRFSGRQFPNYSSELNVNALELEDSALYLCASSRDSYNEQFFGPGTRLTVL.

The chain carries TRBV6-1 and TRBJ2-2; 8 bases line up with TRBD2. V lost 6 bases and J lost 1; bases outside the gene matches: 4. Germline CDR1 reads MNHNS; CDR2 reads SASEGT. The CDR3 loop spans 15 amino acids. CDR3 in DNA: TGTGCCAGCAGGTCCACTAGCGGGAACACCGGGGAGCTGTTTTTT. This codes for CASRSTSGNTGELFF.

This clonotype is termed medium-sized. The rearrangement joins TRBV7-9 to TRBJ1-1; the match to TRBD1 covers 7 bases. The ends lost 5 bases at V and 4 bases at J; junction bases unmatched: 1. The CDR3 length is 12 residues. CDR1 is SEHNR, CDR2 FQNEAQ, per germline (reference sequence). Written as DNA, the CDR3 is TGTGCCAGCAGCCGACAGGGCACTGAAGCTTTCTTT. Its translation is CASSRQGTEAFF.

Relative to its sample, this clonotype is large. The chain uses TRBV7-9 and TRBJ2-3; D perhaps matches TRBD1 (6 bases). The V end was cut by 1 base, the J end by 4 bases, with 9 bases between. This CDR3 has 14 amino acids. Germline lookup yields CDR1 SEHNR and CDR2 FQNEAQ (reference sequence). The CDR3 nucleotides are TGTGCCAGCAGCTTAGGCAGGGGAGCAGATACGCAGTATTTT. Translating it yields CASSLGRGADTQYF.

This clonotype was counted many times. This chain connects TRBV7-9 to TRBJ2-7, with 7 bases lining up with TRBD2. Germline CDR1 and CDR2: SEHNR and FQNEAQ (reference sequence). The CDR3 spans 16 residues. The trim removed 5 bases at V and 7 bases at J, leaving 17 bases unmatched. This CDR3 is CASSQRSGTSGEEQYF. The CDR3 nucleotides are TGTGCCAGCAGCCAACGGAGCGGGACGTCGGGCGAGGAGCAGTACTTC. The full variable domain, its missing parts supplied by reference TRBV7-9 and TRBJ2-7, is DTGVSQNPRHKITKRGQNVTFRCDPISEHNRLYWYRQTLGQGPEFLTYFQNEAQLEKSRLLSDRFSAERPKGSFSTLEIQRTEQGDSAMYLCASSQRSGTSGEEQYFGPGTRLTVT.

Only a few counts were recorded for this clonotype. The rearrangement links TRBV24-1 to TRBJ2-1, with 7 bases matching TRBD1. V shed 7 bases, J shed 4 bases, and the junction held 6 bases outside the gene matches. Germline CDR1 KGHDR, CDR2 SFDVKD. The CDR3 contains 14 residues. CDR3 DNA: TGTGCCACCAGCCCGGGACAGTTTTACAATGAGCAGTTCTTC. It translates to CATSPGQFYNEQFF.

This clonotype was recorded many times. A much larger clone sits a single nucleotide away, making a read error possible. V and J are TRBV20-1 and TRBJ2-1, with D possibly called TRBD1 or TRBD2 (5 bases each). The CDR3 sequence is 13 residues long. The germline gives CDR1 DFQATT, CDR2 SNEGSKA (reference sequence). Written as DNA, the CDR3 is TGCAGTGCTAGTCCGACTAACTCTACGGGGCAGAACTTC. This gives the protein CSASPTNSTGQNF.

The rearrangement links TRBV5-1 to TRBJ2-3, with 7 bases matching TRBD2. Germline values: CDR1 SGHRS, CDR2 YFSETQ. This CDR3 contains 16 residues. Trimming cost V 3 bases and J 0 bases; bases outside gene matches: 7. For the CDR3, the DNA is TGCGCCAGCAGCTGGCCTAGCGGCTCTAGCACAGATACGCAGTATTTT. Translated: CASSWPSGSSTDTQYF. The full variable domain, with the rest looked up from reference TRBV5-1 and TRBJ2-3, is KAGVTQTPRYLIKTRGQQVTLSCSPISGHRSVSWYQQTPGQGLQFLFEYFSETQRNKGNFPGRFSGRQFSNSRSEMNVSTLELGDSALYLCASSWPSGSSTDTQYFGPGTRLTVL.

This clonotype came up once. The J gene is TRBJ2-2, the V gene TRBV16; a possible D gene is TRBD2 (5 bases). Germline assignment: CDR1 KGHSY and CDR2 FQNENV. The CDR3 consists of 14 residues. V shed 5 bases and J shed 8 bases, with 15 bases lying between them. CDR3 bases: TGTGCCAGCAGCTACGGGGTGGGCTGTGGGGAGCTGTTTTTT. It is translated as CASSYGVGCGELFF.